This T cell receptor (beta chain) came from a study of identical twins' blood T cells. Across the whole study: Around 51 million reads covered about six alpha-chain and about six beta-chain libraries.

Each TCR cDNA library carried sample-specific barcodes on both ends. MiXCR, applied by TCRdb to the 5' RACE reads, yields one record per CDR3 protein. The sample includes roughly 380,000 distinct CDR3 sequences, about 28% of them seen just once. This CDR3 has 14 amino acids. The V gene's germline CDR1 is SGHDT and CDR2 YYEEEE. With 2 bases removed from V and 2 bases from J, the gap between germline ends came to 10 bases. In its sample, this clonotype was seen many times. Antigen: not known. Six healthy women, forming three identical twin pairs, donated samples. General observations from the study: Abundant TCRbeta CDR3s overlapped more between twins than with unrelated donors.

The receptor's source is a woman aged 18 to 55 in good health. This chain links TRBV5-6 with TRBJ1-1, with a possible D match to TRBD1 (5 bases). Sequencing was done on a sample of PBMCs. The CDR3 region has the DNA TGTGCCAGCAGCTTTGGGGGGATCAACACTGAAGCTTTCTTT. Amino acid sequence: CASSFGGINTEAFF.